These 5 T cell receptor beta chains were all obtained from the same sample, sequenced in a study of Ad26.COV2.S vaccination and SARS-CoV-2 variants. As for treatment: about 20 received Ad26.COV2.S at low or high dose, single or two shots; 5 received placebo; per-sample allocation not given. Samples were taken on day 63 after the first vaccine or placebo injection. The method was immunoSEQ multiplex PCR; TCRdb's version includes in-frame clones alone and lacks a portion of them. The sample yields about 400,000 clones, about nine tenths seen once. The sequencing used peripheral blood, collected in a trial of Ad26.COV2.S vaccine versus placebo. The receptor set was obtained from a person aged 18 to 59 who received the Ad26.COV2.S COVID-19 vaccine or a placebo.

The chain combines TRBV28 with TRBJ1-5; D gene uncertain. The germline gives CDR1 MDHEN, CDR2 SYDVKM. This CDR3 has 15 amino acids. The V end was cut by 5 bases, the J end by 7 bases, with 18 bases between. CDR3 sequence: CASSPRRPEQQPQHF. CDR3 DNA sequence: TGTGCCAGCAGTCCCAGACGGCCTGAACAGCAGCCCCAGCATTTT.

This clone was picked up one time. J is TRBJ1-1 and V is TRBV6-5; D unresolved. The CDR3 runs to 13 residues. Trimming left V 2 bases short and J 7 bases short, with 11 bases between. CDR1 is MNHEY and CDR2 is SVGAGI in the germline V gene. The CDR3 reads CASSYIMRGEAFF. CDR3 nucleotide sequence: TGTGCCAGCAGTTACATTATGCGGGGTGAAGCTTTCTTT.

The V gene is TRBV9, the J gene TRBJ2-7, with 7 bases matching TRBD1. V lost 4 bases, J lost 2 bases, and 12 bases stayed unmatched. CDR3 length equals 16 residues. Germline V CDR1 and CDR2: SGDLS, YYNGEE. The CDR3 DNA is TGTGCCAGCAGCACCTCCGGACAGGAACCGACCTACGAGCAGTACTTC. Its translation is CASSTSGQEPTYEQYF. Variable domain in full (rest from reference TRBV9 and TRBJ2-7): DSGVTQTPKHLITATGQRVTLRCSPRSGDLSVYWYQQSLDQGLQFLIQYYNGEERAKGNILERFSAQQFPDLHSELNLSSLELGDSALYFCASSTSGQEPTYEQYFGPGTRLTVT.

This chain joins TRBV2 and TRBJ2-3, with TRBD1 matching over 8 bases. CDR1 SNHLY and CDR2 FYNNEI come from the germline V gene. The length of the CDR3 is 19 residues. J was trimmed by 0 bases and V by 6 bases; bases with no gene match: 17. The CDR3 loop reads CASSPFGQGDGESTDTQYF. CDR3 nucleotides: TGTGCCAGCAGCCCCTTCGGACAGGGCGACGGGGAAAGCACAGATACGCAGTATTTT.

In its sample, this clone was seen once. The gene calls are TRBV2 and TRBJ2-2, with 7 positions matching TRBD1. CDR1 is SNHLY and CDR2 is FYNNEI in the germline V gene. This CDR3 has 15 amino acids. Trimming removed 5 bases from V and 1 base from J; junction bases left unmatched: 4. This chain's CDR3 is CASSTGQWNTGELFF. The CDR3 bases are TGTGCCAGCAGTACGGGACAGTGGAACACCGGGGAGCTGTTTTTT.